This T cell receptor (beta chain) was documented in a study of graft-versus-host responses after intestinal transplantation (dated by TCRdb to the early 2020s). As for the study more broadly: Multivisceral, liver-intestinal, or isolated intestinal transplants were received by the recipients. Alloreactive clones were identified by sequencing pre-transplant mixed lymphocyte reaction products and comparing them with unstimulated pre-transplant donor and recipient T cells. The cohort enrolled about two dozen intestinal transplant recipients, one of whom was a retransplant, and 3 patients without pretransplant specimens were excluded. Every recipient was given anti-thymocyte globulin induction, then maintenance tacrolimus and steroids for about three years. Rather than being sequenced by the commercial service, samples from a few later patients were sequenced in-house on an Illumina MiSeq and processed with MiXCR. Donor T cell macrochimerism was defined as a peak of at least 4% donor T cells among recipient peripheral blood mononuclear cells. After intestinal transplantation, graft-versus-host and host-versus-graft alloreactive T cell clones in the graft, circulation and bone marrow were tracked using bulk TCR-beta CDR3 sequencing. The study at large found these results: Patients with donor T cell macrochimerism had high GvH to HvG T cell clonal ratios in their allografts. GvH clones turned up in recipient bone marrow, with some appearing earlier in ileal mucosa or blood, a pattern consistent with an intestinal mucosal origin. Conclusions were limited by the relatively low number and heterogeneity of intestinal transplant patients. Early after transplant, peak levels of circulating GvH clones were found to be associated with declines in HvG clones.

The library was generated by the immunoSEQ multiplex PCR assay. For most patients, genomic DNA was isolated with the Qiagen DNeasy Blood and Tissue Kit and shipped frozen to Adaptive Biotechnologies for TCR sequencing. Adaptive Biotechnologies carried out high-throughput TCR-beta CDR3 sequencing of genomic DNA for most patients. The paper's data handling went like this. Adaptive's ImmunoSEQ software supplied the TCR sequencing data for 15 to 20 patients, while MiXCR and VDJtools were used to process a few other patients. CD4 versus CD8 sorting errors were corrected by removing sequences found in both subsets at a frequency ratio below 5:1. CDR3 nucleotide sequences shared by donor and recipient were removed because the origin of these sequences could not be assigned. To be classed as alloreactive, a clone needed at least 2-fold expansion over unstimulated cells and a minimum CFSE-low frequency of 0.002% (template counts) or 0.001% (read counts). A clone was considered mappable if detected in the sequenced pre-transplant spleen, lymph node, or MLR CFSE-low populations of the donor or recipient. The cumulative frequency of alloreactive clones was calculated as a percentage of all sequences, weighted by copy number. In TCRdb, the immuneACCESS table is reduced to in-frame sequences with V and J assigned. These tables do not hold every clone; where another copy was compared, an unresolved V gene accounts for under half, and the others remain unexplained. V and J calls and clone size are copied from that table; D and trimming were computed from the DNA. The sample has 86,000 or so clones on record, around nine tenths of them singletons. The ten largest clones take up 5% to 6.5% of the sample.

The time point label, as the study defines it: cells obtained before transplantation from donor or recipient. CD3+CD4+ and CD3+CD8+ populations were FACS-sorted from unstimulated pre-transplant donor and recipient cells taken from spleen or lymph nodes. The CDR3, cysteine through phenylalanine, is 15 amino acids long. Solely the CDR3 DNA is kept, with 45 bases framed from the first base. Taken from the germline V gene, the CDR1 and CDR2 loops are SGHAT and FQNNGV. V gives up 6 bases and J gives up 3 bases, and the segment between their germline ends measures 17 bases. In the case of this clone: There is no known antigen for this receptor. Base qualities are not recorded, but no much larger clone differs from it by a single base.

The TCR comes from a human donor who received an intestinal transplant. The chain uses TRBV11-2 and TRBJ1-2, with a tentative D gene TRBD1 over 5 matching bases. Sequences were derived from unstimulated CD8+ T cells sorted from spleen or lymph node cells, sampled before intestinal transplant. The DNA sequence reads TGTGCCAGCAGTCTATCGGACGGGGACTACTATGGCTACACCTTC. Protein translation: CASSLSDGDYYGYTF.